These 26 T cell receptor beta chains were all obtained from the same sample, sequenced in a study of CD8+ T cells in alopecia areata. Treatment described: oral pan-JAK inhibitor, 5-10 mg twice daily. Sequencing templates came from extracted RNA that was reverse transcribed into cDNA. Clones were read by immunoSEQ multiplex PCR, and TCRdb kept only the in-frame ones, dropping some. The table records approximately 280,000 clones, roughly 64% of them present only once. Here the sequenced sample was CD4+ T cells sorted from blood, taken at week 24, from a patient treated with tofacitinib. The receptors here all came from a human donor with alopecia areata.

This clone was seen a few times. The chain uses TRBV10-2 and TRBJ2-7, with no clear D. The CDR3 loop spans 14 amino acids. CDR1 is WSHSY and CDR2 is SAAADI in the germline V gene. V dropped 2 bases and J dropped 0 bases, with 8 bases sitting between them. The CDR3 DNA reads TGCGCCAGCAGTGAGAGCATAGGCTCCTACGAGCAGTACTTC. This codes for CASSESIGSYEQYF.

This clone has a count of ten or more. The V call is TRBV30, the J call TRBJ1-2; possibly TRBD1 for D (6 bases). Trimming stripped 4 bases from V and 4 bases from J, with 16 bases between. The CDR3 totals 14 residues. CDR1 is GTSNPN and CDR2 is SVGIG in the germline V gene (reference sequence). The CDR3 loop reads CAWTKQGPTYGYTF. The CDR3 coding sequence is TGTGCCTGGACCAAACAGGGCCCTACCTATGGCTACACCTTC.

The V call is TRBV7-2, the J call TRBJ2-5; TRBD2 matches at 10 bases. Looked up from germline, CDR1 is SGHTA and CDR2 is FQGNSA. The CDR3 covers 15 residues. With V trimmed by 5 bases and J by 4 bases, 7 bases remained unmatched. The CDR3 reads CASSRSGGAGETQYF. The CDR3 bases are TGTGCCAGCAGCAGAAGCGGGGGGGCGGGAGAGACCCAGTACTTC.

The chain has TRBV30 and TRBJ2-1; TRBD2 matches 10 bases. Germline-derived CDR1 and CDR2 are GTSNPN and SVGIG (reference sequence). V trimming: 4 bases; J trimming: 4 bases; junction bases outside the gene matches: 4. The CDR3 has 14 amino acids. This chain's CDR3 is CAWNSGGRYNEQFF. The DNA for the CDR3 is TGTGCCTGGAATAGCGGGGGGAGGTACAATGAGCAGTTCTTC.

This chain connects TRBV29-1 to TRBJ2-5; TRBD2 matches 10 bases. This CDR3 is 13 amino acids long. CDR1 and CDR2 (germline): SQVTM, ANQGSEA. The junction had 6 bases not matched to a gene; V was cut back by 7 bases and J by 4 bases. CDR3 protein: CSAAGTSVETQYF. CDR3 nucleotides: TGCAGCGCAGCCGGGACTAGCGTAGAGACCCAGTACTTC.

This clone came up a few times. This specimen includes other DNA sequences encoding the same CDR3. The chain employs TRBV29-1 and TRBJ1-1; D ambiguous. Germline V gene sequence: CDR1 SQVTM, CDR2 ANQGSEA. The V and J ends lost 4 bases and 1 base respectively, with 4 bases between them. This CDR3 region has 11 residues. CDR3 in amino acids: CSVGTNTEAFF. In DNA, the CDR3 is TGCAGCGTTGGGACGAACACTGAAGCTTTCTTT.

The CDR3 protein is CSAEPGLAGGASSYNEQFF. The CDR3 bases are TGCAGCGCTGAGCCGGGACTAGCGGGGGGGGCTTCCTCCTACAATGAGCAGTTCTTC. V and J are TRBV29-1 and TRBJ2-1; 16 nucleotides agree with TRBD2. V lost 7 bases to trimming and J lost 0 bases; unmatched junction nucleotides: 12. Germline V lookup: CDR1 SQVTM, CDR2 ANQGSEA. The CDR3 extends over 19 amino acids.

The rearrangement links TRBV14 to TRBJ1-1; D is unclear. The V end lost 1 base, the J end lost 2 bases, and 2 bases lay between the germline ends. This CDR3 has 12 amino acids. Germline V gene sequence: CDR1 SGHDN, CDR2 FVKESK. Written as DNA, the CDR3 is TGTGCCAGCAGCCAAGGAAACACTGAAGCTTTCTTT. It specifies CASSQGNTEAFF.

The rearrangement uses TRBV6-1 and TRBJ1-1; 9 bases are a match to TRBD1. This CDR3 is 15 amino acids long. The germline V gene has CDR1 MNHNS and CDR2 SASEGT. Trimming removed 7 bases from V and 5 bases from J; junction bases left unmatched: 11. The CDR3 sequence: CASIGEQGARTEAFF. CDR3 bases: TGTGCCAGCATAGGGGAACAGGGGGCGCGGACTGAAGCTTTCTTT.

This clone was recorded a few times. This chain joins TRBV29-1 and TRBJ2-6; D assignment may be TRBD1 or TRBD2 (6 bases each). Trimming pared 2 bases from V and 2 bases from J, leaving 16 bases between. The CDR3 runs to 17 residues. Germline V gene sequence: CDR1 SQVTM, CDR2 ANQGSEA. CDR3 sequence reads: CSVETARGAAGANVLTF. DNA of the CDR3: TGCAGCGTTGAAACTGCGAGGGGGGCGGCTGGGGCCAACGTCCTGACTTTC.

In this sample, this clone turned up a few times. The CDR3 is CASSQLSLSYEQYF. The CDR3 DNA is TGCGCCAGCAGCCAACTATCCCTCTCCTACGAGCAGTACTTC. The chain has TRBV4-1 and TRBJ2-7; D remains ambiguous. V was pared by 2 bases and J by 0 bases, with 8 bases between. The CDR3 runs to 14 residues. The germline CDR1 and CDR2 sequences are MGHRA and YSYEKL.

CDR3 amino acids: CASSALGGGAEETQYF. The CDR3 DNA reads TGTGCCAGCAGTGCCCTCGGTGGGGGGGCGGAGGAGACCCAGTACTTC. The chain carries TRBV25-1 and TRBJ2-5, with a possible D match to TRBD2 (7 bases). V was shortened by 4 bases and J by 5 bases, with 20 bases between the two germline ends. CDR1 is MGHDK, CDR2 SYGVNS, per germline. The CDR3 covers 16 residues.

V and J are TRBV5-1 and TRBJ2-5; D may correspond to TRBD1 or TRBD2 (5 bases each). Germline assignment: CDR1 SGHRS and CDR2 YFSETQ. The CDR3 contains 15 residues. V lost 4 bases and J lost 10, with 23 bases in between. The CDR3 loop reads CASSLQLGQGVFQYF. In DNA, the CDR3 is TGCGCCAGCAGCCTCCAATTGGGGCAGGGAGTATTCCAGTACTTC.

In its sample, this clone was seen a few times. The CDR3 region is CSVTERSYNEQFF. The CDR3, as DNA: TGCAGCGTCACAGAGCGCTCCTACAATGAGCAGTTCTTC. The rearrangement uses TRBV29-1 and TRBJ2-1; D gene uncertain. Trimming left V 6 bases short and J 0 bases short, with 9 bases between. The CDR3 sequence is 13 residues long. The germline gives CDR1 SQVTM, CDR2 ANQGSEA.

The chain joins TRBV14 to TRBJ2-1, with a possible D match to TRBD1 (5 bases). Germline V gene lookup returns CDR1 SGHDN and CDR2 FVKESK. Between the trimmed V and J ends, which lost 1 base and 8 bases, there was a span of 12 bases. The CDR3 is made up of 14 amino acids. Here the CDR3 DNA reads TGTGCCAGCAGCCAAGTGGGGCCCCTTGATGAGCAGTTCTTC. Translation gives CASSQVGPLDEQFF.

This clone was found a few times. The CDR3 DNA is TGTGCCAGCAGCGAACCAAAAGCCGGGACAGGTTCCTACGAGCAGTACTTC. This codes for CASSEPKAGTGSYEQYF. The rearrangement uses TRBV14 and TRBJ2-7; 8 bases map to TRBD1. Looked up from germline, CDR1 is SGHDN and CDR2 is FVKESK. The junction had 13 bases not matched to a gene; V was cut back by 5 bases and J by 1 base. The CDR3 is 17 amino acids.

This clone was found a few times. The J gene is TRBJ2-2, the V gene TRBV9; perhaps TRBD2 as D (7 bases). The CDR3 covers 15 residues. CDR1 is SGDLS, CDR2 YYNGEE, per germline. V dropped 4 bases and J dropped 4 bases, with 14 bases sitting between them. CDR3 residues: CASSQGRGATGELFF. As DNA, the CDR3 is TGTGCCAGCAGCCAGGGGAGGGGAGCCACCGGGGAGCTGTTTTTT.

This chain joins TRBV4-1 and TRBJ2-2; TRBD1 aligns across 8 bases. CDR1 MGHRA and CDR2 YSYEKL come from the germline V gene. The CDR3 sequence is 15 residues long. V was pared by 2 bases and J by 5 bases, with 4 bases of the junction left unmatched. The CDR3 nucleotides are TGCGCCAGCAGCCAACCAGGGGGCAGGACCGGGGAGCTGTTTTTT. This codes for CASSQPGGRTGELFF.

V is TRBV30 and J is TRBJ1-4; D uncertain. Germline values: CDR1 GTSNPN, CDR2 SVGIG (reference sequence). Trimming stripped 0 bases from V and 5 bases from J, with 10 bases between. CDR3 length: 14 residues. Here the CDR3 DNA reads TGTGCCTGGAGTGTAGGCACACTAAATGAAAAACTGTTTTTT. It translates to CAWSVGTLNEKLFF.

This sequence joins TRBV30 and TRBJ1-2; maybe TRBD1 (5 bases). There are 14 residues in the CDR3. V was trimmed by 2 bases and J by 3 bases, leaving 13 bases between them. Germline V gives CDR1 GTSNPN, CDR2 SVGIG (reference sequence). This CDR3 reads CAWSPRQSYYGYTF. The CDR3 nucleotides read TGTGCCTGGAGTCCACGACAGTCATACTATGGCTACACCTTC.

This clone was counted a few times. This chain uses TRBV7-9 with TRBJ2-7; D gene ambiguous. Germline CDR1 SEHNR, CDR2 FQNEAQ (reference sequence). The CDR3 covers 13 residues. V was clipped by 1 base and J by 3 bases, with 7 bases between them. The CDR3 DNA reads TGTGCCAGCAGCTTAGACGGGCTCTACGAGCAGTACTTC. Translation: CASSLDGLYEQYF.

The CDR3 is CASSYSSLTGAQYF. CDR3 bases: TGTGCCAGCAGTTACTCGTCTCTCACAGGGGCGCAGTATTTT. The chain has TRBV6-5 and TRBJ2-3; TRBD1 matches 7 bases. Per the germline V gene, CDR1 is MNHEY and CDR2 is SVGAGI. With V trimmed by 0 bases and J by 10 bases, 7 bases remained unmatched. This CDR3 comprises 14 residues.

The CDR3 coding sequence is TGTGCCAGCAGTGTGACAGGGACAGGGACGCAGCCCCAGCATTTT. It translates to CASSVTGTGTQPQHF. The chain is built from TRBV6-1 and TRBJ1-5, with 9 positions matching TRBD1. V dropped 4 bases and J dropped 7; count of bases not matched to a gene: 8. Germline CDR1 and CDR2: MNHNS and SASEGT. This CDR3 region has 15 residues.

The gene calls are TRBV9 and TRBJ2-6; weak D call: TRBD1 (6 bases). CDR3 length equals 15 residues. Germline V CDR1 and CDR2: SGDLS, YYNGEE. The V and J ends lost 3 bases and 2 bases respectively, with 9 bases between them. CDR3 loop: CASSERTAGANVLTF. The CDR3 DNA sequence: TGTGCCAGCAGCGAGCGGACAGCTGGGGCCAACGTCCTGACTTTC.

This clone was picked up one time. The rearrangement links TRBV6-5 to TRBJ1-1; D ambiguous. CDR3 length: 16 amino acids. V lost 0 bases to trimming and J lost 1 base, with 12 bases between them. Germline assignment: CDR1 MNHEY and CDR2 SVGAGI. The CDR3, as DNA: TGTGCCAGCAGTTACTCGACTACGGGCGCGAACACTGAAGCTTTCTTT. Its protein is CASSYSTTGANTEAFF.

The chain employs TRBV4-2 and TRBJ2-7, with D possibly TRBD1 on 5 matching bases. Germline lookup yields CDR1 LGHNA and CDR2 YNFKEQ. The CDR3 extends over 15 amino acids. The V end was cut by 0 bases, the J end by 3 bases, with 12 bases between. CDR3 in amino acids: CASSQDFGQFYEQYF. In DNA form, the CDR3 reads TGTGCCAGCAGCCAAGACTTCGGACAATTCTACGAGCAGTACTTC.